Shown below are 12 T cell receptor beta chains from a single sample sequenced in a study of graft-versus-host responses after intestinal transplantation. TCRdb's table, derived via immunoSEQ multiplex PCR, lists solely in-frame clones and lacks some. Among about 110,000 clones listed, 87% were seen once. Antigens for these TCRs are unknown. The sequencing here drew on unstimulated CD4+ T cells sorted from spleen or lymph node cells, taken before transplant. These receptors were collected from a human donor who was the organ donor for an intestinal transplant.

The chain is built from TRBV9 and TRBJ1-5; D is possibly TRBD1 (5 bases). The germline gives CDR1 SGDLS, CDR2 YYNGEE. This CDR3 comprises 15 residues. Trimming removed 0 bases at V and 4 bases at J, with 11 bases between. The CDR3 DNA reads TGTGCCAGCAGCGTAGATGCAGGGATAAATCAGCCCCAGCATTTT. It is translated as CASSVDAGINQPQHF. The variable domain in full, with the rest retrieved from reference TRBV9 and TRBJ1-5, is DSGVTQTPKHLITATGQRVTLRCSPRSGDLSVYWYQQSLDQGLQFLIQYYNGEERAKGNILERFSAQQFPDLHSELNLSSLELGDSALYFCASSVDAGINQPQHFGDGTRLSIL.

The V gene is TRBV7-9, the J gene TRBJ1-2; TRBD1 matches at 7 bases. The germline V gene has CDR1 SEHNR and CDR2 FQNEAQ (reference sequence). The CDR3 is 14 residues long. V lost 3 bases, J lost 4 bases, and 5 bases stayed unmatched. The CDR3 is CASSFEGASYGYTF. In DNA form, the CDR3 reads TGTGCCAGCAGCTTCGAGGGGGCGAGCTATGGCTACACCTTC.

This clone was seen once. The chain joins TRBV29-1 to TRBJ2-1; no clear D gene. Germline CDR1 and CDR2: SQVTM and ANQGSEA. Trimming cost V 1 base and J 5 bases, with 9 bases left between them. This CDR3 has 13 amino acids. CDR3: CSVEVPTDNEQFF. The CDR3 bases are TGCAGCGTTGAAGTTCCCACCGACAATGAGCAGTTCTTC.

CDR3 residues: CASSVDLPGHLFSQPQHF. CDR3 sequence (DNA): TGTGCCAGCAGCGTAGATCTTCCGGGACACCTCTTTTCTCAGCCCCAGCATTTT. The genes are TRBV9 and TRBJ1-5, with D possibly matching TRBD1 (6 bases). V dropped 0 bases and J dropped 6 bases, with 22 bases sitting between them. Germline V gives CDR1 SGDLS, CDR2 YYNGEE. This CDR3 contains 18 residues.

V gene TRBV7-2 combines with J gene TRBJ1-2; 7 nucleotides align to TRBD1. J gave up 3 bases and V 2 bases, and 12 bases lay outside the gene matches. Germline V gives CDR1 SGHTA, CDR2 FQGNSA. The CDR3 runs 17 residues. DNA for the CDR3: TGTGCCAGCAGCTTAATCTCGACAGGGTCAAGGGACTATGGCTACACCTTC. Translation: CASSLISTGSRDYGYTF.

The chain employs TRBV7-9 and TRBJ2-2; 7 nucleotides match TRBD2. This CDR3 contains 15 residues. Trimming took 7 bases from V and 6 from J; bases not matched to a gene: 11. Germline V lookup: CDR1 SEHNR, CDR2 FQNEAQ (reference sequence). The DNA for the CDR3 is TGTGCCAGCACCACGGCCCAGGGAGGGTCCGGGGAGCTGTTTTTT. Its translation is CASTTAQGGSGELFF.

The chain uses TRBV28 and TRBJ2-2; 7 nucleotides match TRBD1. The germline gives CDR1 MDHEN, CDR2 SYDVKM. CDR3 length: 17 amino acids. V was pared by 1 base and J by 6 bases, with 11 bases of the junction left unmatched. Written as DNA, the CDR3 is TGTGCCAGCAGTTTATACCCCACGCCGACAGGGTCCGGGGAGCTGTTTTTT. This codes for CASSLYPTPTGSGELFF.

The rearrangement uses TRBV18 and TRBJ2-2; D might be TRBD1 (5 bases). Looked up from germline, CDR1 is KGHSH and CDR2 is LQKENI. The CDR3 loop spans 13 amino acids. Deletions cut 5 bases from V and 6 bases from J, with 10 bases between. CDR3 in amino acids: CASSSDIPGELFF. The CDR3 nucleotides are TGTGCCAGCTCATCGGACATCCCCGGGGAGCTGTTTTTT.

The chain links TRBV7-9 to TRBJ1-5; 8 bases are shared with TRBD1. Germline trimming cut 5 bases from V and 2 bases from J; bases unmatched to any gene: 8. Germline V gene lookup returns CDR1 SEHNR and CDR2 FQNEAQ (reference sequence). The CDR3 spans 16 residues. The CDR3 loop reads CASSIWTGRRNQPQHF. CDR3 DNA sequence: TGTGCCAGCAGCATATGGACAGGGCGGCGCAATCAGCCCCAGCATTTT.

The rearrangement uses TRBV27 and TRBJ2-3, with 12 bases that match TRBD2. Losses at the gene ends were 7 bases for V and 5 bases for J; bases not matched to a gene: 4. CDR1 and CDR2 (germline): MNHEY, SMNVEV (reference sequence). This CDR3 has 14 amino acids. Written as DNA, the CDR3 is TGTGCCAGCACCAGACTAGCGGGAGTAGATACGCAGTATTTT. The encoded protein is CASTRLAGVDTQYF.

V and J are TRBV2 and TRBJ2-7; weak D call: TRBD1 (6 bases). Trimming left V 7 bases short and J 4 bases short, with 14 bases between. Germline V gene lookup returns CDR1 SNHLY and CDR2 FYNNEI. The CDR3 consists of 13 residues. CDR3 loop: CASTGVRGYEQYF. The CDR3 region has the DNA TGTGCCAGCACGGGTGTCAGGGGTTACGAGCAGTACTTC.

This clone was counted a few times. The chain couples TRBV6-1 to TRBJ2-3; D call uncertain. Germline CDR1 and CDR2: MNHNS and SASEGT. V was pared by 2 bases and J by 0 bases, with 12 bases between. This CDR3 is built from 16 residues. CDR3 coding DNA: TGTGCCAGCAGTGAATTTTCCAGTCTAAGCACAGATACGCAGTATTTT. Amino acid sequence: CASSEFSSLSTDTQYF.